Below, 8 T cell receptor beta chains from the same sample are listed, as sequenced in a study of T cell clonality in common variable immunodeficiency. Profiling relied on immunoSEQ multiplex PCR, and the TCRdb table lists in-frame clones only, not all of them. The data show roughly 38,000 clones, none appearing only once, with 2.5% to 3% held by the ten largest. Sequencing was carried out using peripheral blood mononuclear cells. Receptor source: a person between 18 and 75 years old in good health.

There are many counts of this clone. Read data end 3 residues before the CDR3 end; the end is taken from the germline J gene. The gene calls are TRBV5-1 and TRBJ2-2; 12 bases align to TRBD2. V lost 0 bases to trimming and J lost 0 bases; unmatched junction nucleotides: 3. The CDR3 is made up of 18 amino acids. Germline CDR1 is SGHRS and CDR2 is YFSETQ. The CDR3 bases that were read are TGCGCCAGCAGCTTGGGACTAGCGGGAGCCACGAACACCGGGGAG. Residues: CASSLGLAGATNTGE. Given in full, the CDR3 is CASSLGLAGATNTGELFF.

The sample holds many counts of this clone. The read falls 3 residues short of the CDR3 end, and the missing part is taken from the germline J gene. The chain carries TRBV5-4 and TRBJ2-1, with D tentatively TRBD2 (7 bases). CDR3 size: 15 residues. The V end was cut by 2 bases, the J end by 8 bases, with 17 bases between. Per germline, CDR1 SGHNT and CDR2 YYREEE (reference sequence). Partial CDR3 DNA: TGTGCCAGCAGCTTCAGGGGAGGGCCGGGGTATGAG. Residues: CASSFRGGPGYE. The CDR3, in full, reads CASSFRGGPGYEQFF.

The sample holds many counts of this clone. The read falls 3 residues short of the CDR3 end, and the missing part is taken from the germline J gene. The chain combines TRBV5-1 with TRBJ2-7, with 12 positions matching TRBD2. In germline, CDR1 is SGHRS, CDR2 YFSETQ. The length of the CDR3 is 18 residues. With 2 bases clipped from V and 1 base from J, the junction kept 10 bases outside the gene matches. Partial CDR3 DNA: TGCGCCAGCAGCTTCTATGCGCCGACTAGCGGGAGATCCTACGAG. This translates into CASSFYAPTSGRSYE. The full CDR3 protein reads CASSFYAPTSGRSYEQYF.

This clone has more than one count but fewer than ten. The CDR3 region is CAFYSGRAHSYDYTF. The CDR3 DNA, read in part, is TGTGCCTTTTATAGCGGGAGGGCTCACTCCTACGAC. V is TRBV30 and J is TRBJ1-2; no definite D call. The CDR3 extends 3 residues past the end of the read, so its final part is completed from the germline J gene. Germline V gives CDR1 GTSNPN, CDR2 SVGIG (reference sequence). This CDR3 region has 15 residues.

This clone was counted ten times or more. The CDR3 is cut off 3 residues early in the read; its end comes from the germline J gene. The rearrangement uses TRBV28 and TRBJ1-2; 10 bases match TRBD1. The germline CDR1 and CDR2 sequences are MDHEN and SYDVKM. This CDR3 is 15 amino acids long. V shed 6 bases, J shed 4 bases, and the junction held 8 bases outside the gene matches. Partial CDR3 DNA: TGTGCCAGCAGCAAGGGACAGGGGAGTTCCTATGGC. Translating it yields CASSKGQGSSYG. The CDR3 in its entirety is CASSKGQGSSYGYTF.

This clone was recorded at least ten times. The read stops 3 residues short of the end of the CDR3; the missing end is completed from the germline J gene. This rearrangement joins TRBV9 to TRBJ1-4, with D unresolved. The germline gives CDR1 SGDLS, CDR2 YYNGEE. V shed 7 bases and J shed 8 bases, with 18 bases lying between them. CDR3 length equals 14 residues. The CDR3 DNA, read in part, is TGTGCCAGCGCGGGAGCCCCGAATGGAGAAAAA. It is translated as CASAGAPNGEK. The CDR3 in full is CASAGAPNGEKLFF.

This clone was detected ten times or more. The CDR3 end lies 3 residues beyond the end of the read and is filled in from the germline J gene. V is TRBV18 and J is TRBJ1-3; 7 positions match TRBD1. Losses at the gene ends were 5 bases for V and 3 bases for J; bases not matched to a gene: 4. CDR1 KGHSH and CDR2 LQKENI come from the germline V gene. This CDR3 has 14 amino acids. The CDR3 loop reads CASSNGDSGNTIYF. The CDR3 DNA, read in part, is TGTGCCAGCTCAAACGGGGACAGTGGAAACACC. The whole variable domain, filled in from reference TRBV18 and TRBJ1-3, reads NAGVMQNPRHLVRRRGQEARLRCSPMKGHSHVYWYRQLPEEGLKFMVYLQKENIIDESGMPKERFSAEFPKEGPSILRIQQVVRGDSAAYFCASSNGDSGNTIYFGEGSWLTVV.

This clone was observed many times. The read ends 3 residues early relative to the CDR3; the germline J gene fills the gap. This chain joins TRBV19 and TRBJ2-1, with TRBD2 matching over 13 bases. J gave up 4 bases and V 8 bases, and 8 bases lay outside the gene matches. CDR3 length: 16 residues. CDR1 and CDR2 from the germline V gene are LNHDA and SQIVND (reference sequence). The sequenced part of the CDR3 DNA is TGTGCCAGTGGAGGACTAGCGGGAGTTGTATACAATGAG. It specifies CASGGLAGVVYNE. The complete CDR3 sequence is CASGGLAGVVYNEQFF.